These 23 T cell receptor beta chains originate from one sample sequenced in a study of blood T cell repertoires in COVID-19. Method: immunoSEQ multiplex PCR; TCRdb's copy keeps in-frame clones and lacks some. The sample lists a few hundred thousand clones; around 84% were seen once. Sequenced input: peripheral blood. Receptor source: a man under 40 with active or convalescent COVID-19.

In this sample, this clone turned up once. The V gene is TRBV19, the J gene TRBJ1-5; TRBD1 aligns across 8 bases. J was trimmed by 5 bases and V by 0 bases; bases with no gene match: 6. The CDR3 covers 16 residues. The V gene's germline CDR1 is LNHDA and CDR2 SQIVND (reference sequence). The DNA for the CDR3 is TGTGCCAGTAGTATAGATCCAGGGGGCTTCGATCAGCCCCAGCATTTT. It codes for CASSIDPGGFDQPQHF.

The chain combines TRBV5-1 with TRBJ1-2; no firm D call. Between the trimmed V and J ends, which lost 4 bases and 11 bases, there was a span of 12 bases. From germline, CDR1 is SGHRS and CDR2 YFSETQ. The CDR3 is 11 residues long. The CDR3 here is CASSTLGGYTF. CDR3 DNA sequence: TGCGCCAGCAGCACGTTGGGAGGTTACACCTTC.

The CDR3 DNA follows: TGTGCCAGCAGTGCCCTCGGGATAGGTGGAAACACCATATATTTT. This gives the protein CASSALGIGGNTIYF. This sequence joins TRBV27 and TRBJ1-3; D call uncertain. With 5 bases removed from V and 3 bases from J, the gap between germline ends came to 14 bases. CDR1 is MNHEY and CDR2 is SMNVEV in the germline V gene (reference sequence). CDR3 length: 15 amino acids.

The chain carries TRBV29-1 and TRBJ2-3; D unresolved. From germline, CDR1 is SQVTM and CDR2 ANQGSEA. Trimming removed 5 bases from V and 10 bases from J, with 4 bases in between. This CDR3 contains 8 residues. DNA of the CDR3: TGCAGCGTTCTCCCGCAGTATTTT. Its translation is CSVLPQYF.

The CDR3 DNA follows: TGTGCCAGTAGTATCCGCACTAGCGGGAGGGCCGGGAATGAGCAGTTCTTC. Its protein is CASSIRTSGRAGNEQFF. This rearrangement joins TRBV19 to TRBJ2-1; 13 positions agree with TRBD2. CDR1 is LNHDA, CDR2 SQIVND, per germline (reference sequence). CDR3 length: 17 residues. Germline trimming cut 3 bases from V and 7 bases from J; bases unmatched to any gene: 9.

This rearrangement joins TRBV3-1 (or the pseudogene TRBV3-2) to TRBJ2-1; TRBD2 agrees at 7 bases. This CDR3 spans 16 amino acids. With V trimmed by 1 base and J by 2 bases, 5 bases remained unmatched. In germline, CDR1 is LGHDT, CDR2 YNNKEL (reference sequence). CDR3 nucleotides: TGTGCCAGCAGCCAAGGGGAGGGAGTCCCCTACAATGAGCAGTTCTTC. Its protein is CASSQGEGVPYNEQFF.

There are a few counts of this clone. This sequence joins TRBV21-1 and TRBJ1-6. TRBV21-1 is labeled a pseudogene. The length of the CDR3 is 14 residues. The CDR3: CASSKRRVDSPLHF. CDR3 in DNA: TGTGCCAGCAGCAAAAGGAGGGTTGATTCACCCCTCCACTTT.

Notes on this clone: At one end the junction does not follow the germline gene, possibly because of a read error. This chain joins TRBV6-5 and TRBJ2-1; 11 bases fit TRBD2. Germline V gives CDR1 MNHEY, CDR2 SVGAGI. The CDR3 has 14 residues. CDR3 protein: CASSYSTSGAARIF. CDR3 sequence (DNA): TGTGCCAGCAGTTACTCGACTAGCGGGGCTGCACGAATCTTC.

J is TRBJ1-3 and V is TRBV11-2, with D tentatively TRBD1 (6 bases). From germline, CDR1 is SGHAT and CDR2 FQNNGV. The V end lost 1 base, the J end lost 9 bases, and 25 bases lay between the germline ends. CDR3 length equals 18 residues. The DNA of the CDR3 is TGTGCCAGCAGCTTAGTCCCCCCCGACAGGTCTGAAGGTGGCACCATATATTTT. Protein product: CASSLVPPDRSEGGTIYF.

The gene calls are TRBV30 and TRBJ1-5; 9 bases fit TRBD1. Germline V gene sequence: CDR1 GTSNPN, CDR2 SVGIG (reference sequence). This CDR3 has 16 amino acids. Germline trimming cut 1 base from V and 6 bases from J; bases unmatched to any gene: 10. The chain's CDR3 is CAWSASGTGWTQPQHF. In nucleotides, the CDR3 is TGTGCCTGGAGTGCTTCCGGGACAGGGTGGACTCAGCCCCAGCATTTT. Looking up the rest from reference TRBV30 and TRBJ1-5 gives the full variable domain: SQTIHQWPATLVQPVGSPLSLECTVEGTSNPNLYWYRQAAGRGLQLLFYSVGIGQISSEVPQNLSASRPQDRQFILSSKKLLLSDSGFYLCAWSASGTGWTQPQHFGDGTRLSIL.

This chain uses TRBV4-1 with TRBJ1-5, with 10 nucleotides matching TRBD1. The V segment lost 4 bases and the J segment 8 bases; nucleotides outside the gene matches: 11. CDR1 is MGHRA and CDR2 is YSYEKL in the germline V gene. The CDR3 totals 16 residues. The CDR3 reads CASSPQTGQGEEPQHF. DNA of the CDR3: TGCGCCAGCAGCCCTCAAACAGGACAGGGGGAAGAGCCCCAGCATTTT.

The chain is built from TRBV3-1 (or the pseudogene TRBV3-2) and TRBJ2-1; D perhaps matches TRBD2 (6 bases). The CDR3 contains 13 residues. Trimming cost V 9 bases and J 6 bases, with 15 bases left between them. Germline CDR1 LGHDT, CDR2 YNNKEL (reference sequence). CDR3 protein: CARDATRANEQFF. The CDR3 DNA reads TGTGCCAGGGATGCGACTAGGGCCAATGAGCAGTTCTTC.

The chain carries TRBV4-3 and TRBJ2-1, with TRBD2 matching over 13 bases. The ends lost 4 bases at V and 6 bases at J; junction bases unmatched: 3. This CDR3 comprises 15 residues. From germline, CDR1 is LGHNA and CDR2 YSLEER. Here the CDR3 DNA reads TGCGCCAGCAGCCGAACTAGCGGGGGGGTCAATGAGCAGTTCTTC. Amino acid sequence: CASSRTSGGVNEQFF.

The genes are TRBV19 and TRBJ2-7, with 10 bases matching TRBD1. CDR1 is LNHDA and CDR2 is SQIVND in the germline V gene (reference sequence). CDR3 size: 16 residues. Unmatched junction bases numbered 8, after V lost 1 base and J lost 5 bases. The CDR3 region is CASSIGTGTGVHEQYF. CDR3 sequence (DNA): TGTGCCAGTAGTATAGGTACCGGGACAGGGGTCCACGAGCAGTACTTC.

J is TRBJ2-3 and V is TRBV3-1 (or the pseudogene TRBV3-2), with TRBD2 identical over 10 bases. The ends lost 4 bases at V and 1 base at J; junction bases unmatched: 8. The germline CDR1 and CDR2 sequences are LGHDT and YNNKEL (reference sequence). This CDR3 region has 17 residues. CDR3 loop: CASSPELAGGRTDTQYF. The CDR3 nucleotides are TGTGCCAGCAGCCCTGAGTTAGCGGGGGGCCGCACAGATACGCAGTATTTT.

This clone occurred a few times. The chain is built from TRBV28 and TRBJ1-2; no firm D call. The germline V gene has CDR1 MDHEN and CDR2 SYDVKM. This CDR3 has 15 amino acids. Trimming removed 3 bases at V and 4 bases at J, with 15 bases between. The CDR3 loop reads CASSFSGWESYGYTF. In DNA form, the CDR3 reads TGTGCCAGCAGTTTTAGCGGCTGGGAGAGCTATGGCTACACCTTC.

The gene calls are TRBV18 and TRBJ2-1, with a tentative D call TRBD1 (7 bases). Deletions cut 3 bases from V and 0 bases from J, with 18 bases between. CDR3 length equals 18 residues. Germline CDR1 KGHSH, CDR2 LQKENI. CDR3 DNA sequence: TGTGCCAGCTCACCCGTAGGGGGCGGAGGGGTCTCCTACAATGAGCAGTTCTTC. Translation: CASSPVGGGGVSYNEQFF.

V is TRBV7-8 and J is TRBJ1-1; D remains ambiguous. This CDR3 comprises 14 residues. In germline, CDR1 is SGHVS, CDR2 FQNEAQ. V shed 7 bases and J shed 1 base, with 13 bases lying between them. The CDR3 coding sequence is TGTGCCAGCACCCACCGGGAGACGAACACTGAAGCTTTCTTT. This translates into CASTHRETNTEAFF.

The V gene is TRBV3-1 (or the pseudogene TRBV3-2), the J gene TRBJ2-3, with D tentatively TRBD1 (6 bases). The germline V gene encodes CDR1 LGHDT and CDR2 YNNKEL (reference sequence). This CDR3 has 15 amino acids. V was trimmed by 5 bases and J by 4 bases, leaving 16 bases between them. The CDR3 nucleotides read TGTGCCAGCAGCGACCCACAGGGAATTTCAGATACGCAGTATTTT. Protein sequence: CASSDPQGISDTQYF.

The chain uses TRBV12-3 or TRBV12-4 and TRBJ2-5; 7 bases map to TRBD1. V dropped 6 bases and J dropped 5; count of bases not matched to a gene: 6. CDR3 length equals 13 residues. The CDR3 coding sequence is TGTGCCAGCAGACCTACAGGGGCGGAGACCCAGTACTTC. Protein sequence: CASRPTGAETQYF.

On this clone itself: In the same sample, other DNA sequences code for this CDR3. This rearrangement joins TRBV5-1 to TRBJ1-1; D possibly corresponds to TRBD1 (5 bases). The CDR3 sequence is 14 residues long. Trimming shortened V by 3 bases and J by 2 bases, and 11 bases separated the two germline ends. The germline V gene has CDR1 SGHRS and CDR2 YFSETQ. The CDR3 loop reads CASSYGGGNTEAFF. CDR3 in DNA: TGCGCCAGCAGCTACGGCGGGGGAAACACTGAAGCTTTCTTT.

V is TRBV29-1 and J is TRBJ2-7; D might be TRBD1 (6 bases). This CDR3 region has 13 residues. Looked up from germline, CDR1 is SQVTM and CDR2 is ANQGSEA. The germline V and J ends were trimmed by 1 base and 3 bases, with 10 bases remaining between them. The chain's CDR3 is CSVEVRGSYEQYF. The CDR3 DNA reads as TGCAGCGTTGAAGTTAGGGGGAGCTACGAGCAGTACTTC.

This clone was counted once. V usage is TRBV4-1 and J usage is TRBJ1-6; TRBD1 is a possible D gene (6 bases). V lost 4 bases and J 8 bases, leaving 21 bases between the germline ends. The CDR3 spans 17 residues. Looked up from germline, CDR1 is MGHRA and CDR2 is YSYEKL. Here the CDR3 DNA reads TGCGCCAGCAGCCCTGCCGGGACAACATCGGTTTATTCACCCCTCCACTTT. Protein sequence: CASSPAGTTSVYSPLHF.